This TCR beta chain emerged from a study of blood T cell repertoires in COVID-19. Whole-study context: The analysed material was cDNA or gDNA that came from T cells, B-cell-depleted T cells, or PBMCs.

Individuals aged 18 to 89 years were recruited from 24 US areas. Cohort assignment relied on participant-reported clinical history. Recovered Cohort 3 donors showed two negative PCRs, clearance, or symptom resolution. TCRdb's copy holds only in-frame clones and misses some; the assay was immunoSEQ multiplex PCR. The data contain fewer than 200,000 clones, around 80% of them singletons. Germline lookup yields CDR1 MNHEY and CDR2 SMNVEV (reference sequence). Trimming took 4 bases from V and 1 from J; bases not matched to a gene: 6. There are 15 residues in the CDR3. This receptor was identified in a woman between 45 and 60 years old who had recovered from COVID-19. The rearrangement uses TRBV27 and TRBJ2-7; 8 nucleotides match TRBD2. The sequenced sample consisted of PBMCs or T cells enriched from blood (not recorded which). CDR3 sequence: CASSSPLAGSYEQYF. CDR3 DNA sequence: TGTGCCAGCAGTTCCCCCTTAGCGGGATCCTACGAGCAGTACTTC.